The 6 T cell receptor beta chains in this list originate from one sample, sequenced in a study of T cell responses to AZD1222 COVID-19 vaccine. Clones were sequenced by immunoSEQ multiplex PCR, and TCRdb holds only the in-frame ones, with some missing. The sample consists of around 100,000 clones, about 90% of them appearing once. Sequences were derived from peripheral blood, sampled on day 0 of AZD1222 vaccination. These receptors originate from an adult in good health.

This clone has just one count. The chain has TRBV5-5 and TRBJ2-7, with a weak D call TRBD1 (5 bases). Germline CDR1 reads SGHKS; CDR2 reads YYEKEE (reference sequence). CDR3 length: 13 amino acids. Trimming cost V 0 bases and J 4 bases, with 8 bases left between them. The DNA of the CDR3 is TGTGCCAGCAGCTTGGAACAGGTTTACGAGCAGTACTTC. Its translation is CASSLEQVYEQYF.

The rearrangement links TRBV19 to TRBJ2-2; D remains unclear. The V and J ends lost 8 bases and 2 bases respectively, with 12 bases between them. The CDR3 extends over 14 amino acids. Germline CDR1 and CDR2: LNHDA and SQIVND (reference sequence). CDR3 loop: CASHDFTNTGELFF. The DNA of the CDR3 is TGTGCCAGTCACGACTTTACTAACACCGGGGAGCTGTTTTTT.

V usage is TRBV7-8 and J usage is TRBJ2-1; perhaps D is TRBD1 or TRBD2 (5 bases each). The V gene's germline CDR1 is SGHVS and CDR2 FQNEAQ. V was pared by 6 bases and J by 10 bases, with 22 bases between. This CDR3 region has 15 residues. CDR3 DNA: TGTGCCAGCAGTTCAGAGAGGGGACCCGTCGGGGAGCAGTTCTTC. This encodes CASSSERGPVGEQFF.

This sequence joins TRBV6-6 and TRBJ2-5; D is ambiguous. Germline V gene sequence: CDR1 MNHNY, CDR2 SVGAGI (reference sequence). The CDR3 runs to 12 residues. V was clipped by 7 bases and J by 2 bases, with 8 bases between them. CDR3 in amino acids: CASTDPQETQYF. For the CDR3, the DNA is TGTGCCAGCACCGACCCGCAAGAGACCCAGTACTTC.

The chain carries TRBV19 and TRBJ2-1; TRBD2 might be the D (8 bases). There are 15 residues in the CDR3. V was shortened by 5 bases and J by 5 bases, with 16 bases between the two germline ends. Germline V CDR1 and CDR2: LNHDA, SQIVND (reference sequence). CDR3 region: CASSDRVAGHNEQFF. The CDR3 coding sequence is TGTGCCAGTAGTGACAGGGTAGCGGGGCACAATGAGCAGTTCTTC. Filled out from reference TRBV19 and TRBJ2-1, the complete variable domain reads DGGITQSPKYLFRKEGQNVTLSCEQNLNHDAMYWYRQDPGQGLRLIYYSQIVNDFQKGDIAEGYSVSREKKESFPLTVTSAQKNPTAFYLCASSDRVAGHNEQFFGPGTRLTVL.

The rearrangement uses TRBV10-3 and TRBJ1-6; D unresolved. V lost 4 bases and J 8 bases, leaving 6 bases between the germline ends. The CDR3 is 12 residues long. Germline values: CDR1 ENHRY, CDR2 SYGVKD. In DNA, the CDR3 is TGTGCCATCAGTGTTGGGGATTCACCCCTCCACTTT. Amino acids: CAISVGDSPLHF.